The rows below give T cell receptor beta chains drawn from one sample of a study of blood T cell repertoires in COVID-19. Some clones are missing from TCRdb's copy, which holds only in-frame ones; the method was immunoSEQ multiplex PCR. The sample lists around 50,000 clones, roughly 82% occurring once. Sequencing input: peripheral blood. The receptors here all came from a woman of 80 years or more with acute or convalescent COVID-19. Both conserved end residues are part of each CDR3. The D gene is left open where the match is weak. Clone size is shown for a subset of rows, as once, few, many or a class of expanded clone.

TRBJ1-1,.,TRBV28,.,TGTGCCAGCTTTCGACAGGAGAACACTGAAGCTTTCTTT,CASFRQENTEAFF
TRBJ1-5,.,TRBV28,.,TGTGCCAGCAGGGGGGGACTCTTCCCGCCCCAGCATTTT,CASRGGLFPPQHF
TRBJ1-2,.,TRBV6-5,.,TGTGCCAGCACCAACAGGGACGGCTACACCTTC,CASTNRDGYTF
TRBJ2-3,.,TRBV27,TRBD1,TGTGCCATCCGGACAGGGGGCCGGACAGATACGCAGTATTTT,CAIRTGGRTDTQYF
TRBJ1-1,.,TRBV19,TRBD1,TGTGCCACTAGAATTGGACAGGGTGGCACTGAAGCTTTCTTT,CATRIGQGGTEAFF
TRBJ2-3,.,TRBV11-1,TRBD1,TGTGCCAGCAGCCTTAGAGGGACAGGGTGGGATACGCAGTATTTT,CASSLRGTGWDTQYF
TRBJ2-6,.,TRBV11-2,TRBD1,TGTGCCAGCAGTGGAATCGGGACAGGACGCTCTGGGGCCAACGTCCTGACTTTC,CASSGIGTGRSGANVLTF
TRBJ1-2,.,TRBV18,TRBD1,TGTGCCAGCTCACCGGAGACAGGGGGCGCGTGGGGCTACACCTTC,CASSPETGGAWGYTF
TRBJ1-2,.,TRBV28,TRBD1,TGTGCCAGCAGTGGGGACAGGGTGGGCTATGGCTACACCTTC,CASSGDRVGYGYTF
TRBJ2-3,.,TRBV7-3,TRBD2,TGTGCCAGCAGCCGGGCGGGAGGAAGCACAGATACGCAGTATTTT,CASSRAGGSTDTQYF
TRBJ1-6,.,TRBV12-5,.,TGTGCTAGTGGTTCCACGACTTATTCACCCCTCCACTTT,CASGSTTYSPLHF
TRBJ1-1,.,TRBV29-1,.,TGCAGCGTGAAGGAAGGGGGGAACACTGAAGCTTTCTTT,CSVKEGGNTEAFF
TRBJ2-1,.,TRBV6-5,.,TGTGCCAGCAGTTTAGACAATGAGCAGTTCTTC,CASSLDNEQFF
TRBJ2-2,few,TRBV11-2,TRBD2,TGTGCCAGCAGCCTAGCGGGAGGGCCCGCCGGGGAGCTGTTTTTT,CASSLAGGPAGELFF
TRBJ2-1,.,TRBV18,TRBD2,TGTGCCAGCTCAGCCGGACTAGCGCTGAATGAGCAGTTCTTC,CASSAGLALNEQFF
TRBJ2-1,.,TRBV3-1/TRBV3-2,.,TGTGCCAGCAGCCAAGGTGAGAGGAACAATGAGCAGTTCTTC,CASSQGERNNEQFF
TRBJ1-1,.,TRBV7-6,.,TGTGCCAGCAGCTTAGCGGCGGGAACGAACACTGAAGCTTTCTTT,CASSLAAGTNTEAFF
TRBJ2-3,.,TRBV2,TRBD2,TGTGCCAGCAGGGCGGGGGGGCCGACCACAGATACGCAGTATTTT,CASRAGGPTTDTQYF